The present T cell receptor beta chain was sequenced within a study of beta chain features in type 1 diabetes. Study context: The patients were much like the healthy donors in age, gender and cell yields. Summed over all samples, the examined sorted cells came to 85 million to 130 million. Regarding the study as a whole: TCRB CDR3s were moderately but significantly shorter in Type 1 diabetes patients in all four CD4+ subsets.

This clone showed up just a few times. The antigen is not known. On average, the one heparinised blood draw given by each donor was approximately 100 mL. Purity of each sorted population was above 95%. Every isolated RNA sample was fully reverse transcribed, so sequencing captured expressed TCRB transcripts. Assay: immunoSEQ multiplex PCR; the TCRdb copy retains only in-frame clones and omits some. This table has 130,000 or so clones, about 16% appearing once. Germline V gene sequence: CDR1 SGHTS, CDR2 YDEGEE. Trimming shortened V by 3 bases and J by 6 bases, and 20 bases separated the two germline ends. CDR3 length equals 16 residues.

Material: central memory CD4+ T cells from blood. The source of this sequence is a man aged 25 to 45 with type 1 diabetes. The chain uses TRBV5-8 and TRBJ2-3, with D possibly being TRBD2 (6 bases). DNA of the CDR3: TGTGCCAGCAGCTCGCGGGACTTATCGGGAACCGATACGCAGTATTTT. Its translation: CASSSRDLSGTDTQYF.